This T cell receptor beta chain derives from a study of siplizumab effects on memory and regulatory T cells. Using immunoSEQ multiplex PCR, the repertoire was profiled, and TCRdb retains in-frame clones only, with some absent. Of more than 85,000 clones listed, just over 90% are singletons. This clone was detected only a few times. Trimming removed 0 bases at V and 1 base at J, with 17 bases between. CDR1 is SGHKS and CDR2 is YYEKEE in the germline V gene (reference sequence). This CDR3 region has 17 residues. The chain recombines TRBV5-5 with TRBJ2-7; possible D gene TRBD1, 6 bases. The sequenced material came from Tregs sorted from blood. The receptor's source is a human donor in good health. This CDR3 is CASSLAQAGGSSYEQYF. The CDR3 DNA follows: TGTGCCAGCAGCTTGGCCCAGGCTGGGGGCTCTTCCTACGAGCAGTACTTC.